Sequencing of this T cell receptor beta chain was carried out in a study of blood T cell repertoires in COVID-19. Study in general: Sites in the United States, Italy and Spain provided acute and convalescent COVID-19 samples. Sources were T cells, B-cell-depleted T cells, or PBMCs; the material itself was cDNA or gDNA.

How the authors handled the data: Reference gene primer amplification gave nucleated cell count estimates. TCRdb's copy holds only in-frame clones and misses some; the assay was immunoSEQ multiplex PCR. V and J calls and clone size are given by that table; D and trimming were obtained from the DNA. The profile shows approximately 310,000 clones, 87% of them singletons. The sequenced material came from peripheral blood. The TCR comes from a woman aged 45 to 65 who had recovered from COVID-19.

For the CDR3, the DNA is TGTGCCAGCACTCTGGCAGGGGTTGATGAAAAACTGTTTTTT. Translating gives CASTLAGVDEKLFF. The chain carries TRBV6-6 and TRBJ1-4; TRBD1 might be the D (6 bases). The CDR3 runs to 14 residues. Trimming left V 7 bases short and J 6 bases short, with 15 bases between. Germline V gene data show CDR1 as MNHNY and CDR2 as SVGAGI (reference sequence).